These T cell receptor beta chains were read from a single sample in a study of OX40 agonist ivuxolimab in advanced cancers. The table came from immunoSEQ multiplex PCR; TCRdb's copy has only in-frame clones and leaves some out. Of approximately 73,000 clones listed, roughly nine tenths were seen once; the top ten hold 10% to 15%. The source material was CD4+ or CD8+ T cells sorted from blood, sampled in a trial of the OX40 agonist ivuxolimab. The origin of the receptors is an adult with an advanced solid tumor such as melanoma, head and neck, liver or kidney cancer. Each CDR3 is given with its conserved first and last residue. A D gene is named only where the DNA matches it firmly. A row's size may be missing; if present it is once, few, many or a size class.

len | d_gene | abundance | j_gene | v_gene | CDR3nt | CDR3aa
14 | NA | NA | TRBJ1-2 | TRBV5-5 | TGTGCCAGCAGCTTGGAGAGTTTGTCCTATGGCTACACCTTC | CASSLESLSYGYTF
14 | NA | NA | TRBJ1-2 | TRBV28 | TGTGCCAGCAGTTCGTTCGGGACGGAATATGGCTACACCTTC | CASSSFGTEYGYTF
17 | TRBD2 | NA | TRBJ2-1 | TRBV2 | TGTGCCAGCAGTGCGACGAGGGGGGCGGGAGGGCCCCATGAGCAGTTCTTC | CASSATRGAGGPHEQFF
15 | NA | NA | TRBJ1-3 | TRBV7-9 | TGTGCCAGCAGCTTTGACGGAAAAGGAGGAAACACCATATATTTT | CASSFDGKGGNTIYF
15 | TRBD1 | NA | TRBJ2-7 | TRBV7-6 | TGTGCCAGCAGCTCTACGGGACAGGGATTCTACGAGCAGTACTTC | CASSSTGQGFYEQYF
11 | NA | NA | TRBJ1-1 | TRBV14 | TGTGCCAGCAGCCATTACAGTGAAGCTTTCTTT | CASSHYSEAFF
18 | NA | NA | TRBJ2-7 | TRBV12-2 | TGTGCAAGTCGCTGGCCGGGACTAGCGGGAGGGCCATCGGACGAGCAGTACTTC | CASRWPGLAGGPSDEQYF
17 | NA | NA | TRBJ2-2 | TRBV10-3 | TGTGCCATCAGTGAGTCGAGGGGCGGGATGAACACCGGGGAGCTGTTTTTT | CAISESRGGMNTGELFF
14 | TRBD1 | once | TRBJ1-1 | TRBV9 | TGTGCCAGCAGCGCAGGGACAGGGTTCACTGAAGCTTTCTTT | CASSAGTGFTEAFF
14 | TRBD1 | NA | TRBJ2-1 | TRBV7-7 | TGTGCTAGCAGCCCCGGGACAGGGTTTTATGAGCAGTTCTTC | CASSPGTGFYEQFF
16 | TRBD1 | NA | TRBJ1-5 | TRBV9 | TGTGCCAGCAGCCCAGGGGACAGGGATGGCAATCAGCCCCAGCATTTT | CASSPGDRDGNQPQHF
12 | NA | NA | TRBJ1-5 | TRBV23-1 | TGCGCCAGCAGACAGGGCGATCAGCCCCAGCATTTT | CASRQGDQPQHF
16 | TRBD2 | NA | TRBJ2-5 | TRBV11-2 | TGTGCCAGCAGCCCGACTAGCGGGAGGAGAGGAGAGACCCAGTACTTC | CASSPTSGRRGETQYF
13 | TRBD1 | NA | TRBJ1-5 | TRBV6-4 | TGTGCCAGCAGTCAGGGGGAACGCCAGCCCCAGCATTTT | CASSQGERQPQHF
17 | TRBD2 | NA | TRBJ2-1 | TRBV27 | TGTGCCAGCAGTTTATCTGGGCTAGCGGGAGGTCTGAATGAGCAGTTCTTC | CASSLSGLAGGLNEQFF
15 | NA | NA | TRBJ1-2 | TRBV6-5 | TGTGCCAGCAGCTCCCTCAGTGTGCTCAACTATGGCTACACCTTC | CASSSLSVLNYGYTF
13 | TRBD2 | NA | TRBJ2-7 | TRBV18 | TGTGCCAGCTCAGGGACTAGCGGGAGCGAGCAGTACTTC | CASSGTSGSEQYF
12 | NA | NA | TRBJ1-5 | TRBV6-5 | TGTGCTAGCAGCGAGGGCGGGCAGCCCCAGCATTTT | CASSEGGQPQHF
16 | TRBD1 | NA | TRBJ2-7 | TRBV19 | TGTGCCAGTAGTATAGGGGGACAGGGGGCGTCCTACGAGCAGTACTTC | CASSIGGQGASYEQYF
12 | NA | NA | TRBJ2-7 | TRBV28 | TGTGCCAGCAGTTTAAGGACTGACGAGCAGTACTTC | CASSLRTDEQYF
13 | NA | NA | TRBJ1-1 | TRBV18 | TGTGCCAGCCACCCACGGGGGAACACTGAAGCTTTCTTT | CASHPRGNTEAFF
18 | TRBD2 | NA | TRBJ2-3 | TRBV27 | TGTGCCAGCAGTTCCCCCGGGACTAGCGGGAGATGGACAGATACGCAGTATTTT | CASSSPGTSGRWTDTQYF
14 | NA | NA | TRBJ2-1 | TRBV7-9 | TGTGCCAGCAGCTTAGTCACGGACGGCCATGAGCAGTTCTTC | CASSLVTDGHEQFF
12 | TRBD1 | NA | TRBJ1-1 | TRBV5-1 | TGCGCCAGCAGCGACAGGGGAACTGAAGCTTTCTTT | CASSDRGTEAFF
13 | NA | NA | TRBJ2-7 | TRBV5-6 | TGTGCCAGCAGCTTGGGGGGAGAGTACGAGCAGTACTTC | CASSLGGEYEQYF
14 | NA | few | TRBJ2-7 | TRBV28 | TGTGCCAGCAGTTTATCAGGGGAAGTGAACGAGCAGTACTTC | CASSLSGEVNEQYF
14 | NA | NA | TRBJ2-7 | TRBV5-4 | TGTGCCAGCAGCTCTCTTGGACAGTCCTACGAGCAGTACTTC | CASSSLGQSYEQYF
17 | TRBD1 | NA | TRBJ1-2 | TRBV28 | TGTGCCAGCAAGGGGACTTTCGGGACAGCATCTCTTCGTGGCTACACCTTC | CASKGTFGTASLRGYTF
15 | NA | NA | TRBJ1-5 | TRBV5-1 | TGCGCCAGCAGCTTGGACGGGACCCGAGATCGGCCCCAGCATTTT | CASSLDGTRDRPQHF
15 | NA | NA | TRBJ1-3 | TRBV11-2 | TGTGCCAGCAGCTTCGACAGGACCTCTGGAAACACCATATATTTT | CASSFDRTSGNTIYF
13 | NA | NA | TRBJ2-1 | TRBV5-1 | TGCGCCAGCAGCACGGGAGCCGAGAATGAGCAGTTCTTC | CASSTGAENEQFF
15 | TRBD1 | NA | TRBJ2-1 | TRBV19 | TGTGCCAGCGCTAAGGGGGCGACTTCCTACAATGAGCAGTTCTTC | CASAKGATSYNEQFF
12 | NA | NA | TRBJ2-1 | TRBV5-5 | TGTGCCAGCAGCTCCGGCCACAATGAGCAGTTCTTC | CASSSGHNEQFF